These 14 T cell receptor beta chains came from one sample sequenced in a study of siplizumab effects on memory and regulatory T cells. The assay was immunoSEQ multiplex PCR, and TCRdb's table has in-frame clones only and misses some. The sample lists roughly 120,000 clones, 92% occurring once. What was sequenced was Tregs sorted from blood. The receptors originated from a human donor in good health.

The V and J genes are TRBV11-1 and TRBJ1-2; maybe TRBD1 (5 bases). This CDR3 has 12 amino acids. The V gene's germline CDR1 is SGHAT and CDR2 FQDESV (reference sequence). V dropped 10 bases and J dropped 8 bases, with 17 bases sitting between them. The DNA for the CDR3 is TGTGCCACCCGAGAGGGGAAAGGAGGCTACACCTTC. Translated, it gives CATREGKGGYTF. Variable domain in full (rest from reference TRBV11-1 and TRBJ1-2): EAEVAQSPRYKITEKSQAVAFWCDPISGHATLYWYRQILGQGPELLVQFQDESVVDDSQLPKDRFSAERLKGVDSTLKIQPAELGDSAMYLCATREGKGGYTFGSGTRLTVV.

This sequence joins TRBV5-6 and TRBJ1-5; 7 bases agree with TRBD1. After removal of 4 bases from V and 1 base from J, the junction contained 8 bases not matched to a gene. In germline, CDR1 is SGHDT, CDR2 YYEEEE. CDR3 length: 16 residues. CDR3 DNA sequence: TGTGCCAGCAGCGTCAGGGGGTTGAGGAGCAATCAGCCCCAGCATTTT. It codes for CASSVRGLRSNQPQHF.

The chain joins TRBV5-4 to TRBJ2-5; perhaps TRBD2 as D (7 bases). With 4 bases removed from V and 3 bases from J, the gap between germline ends came to 16 bases. From germline, CDR1 is SGHNT and CDR2 YYREEE (reference sequence). The length of the CDR3 is 15 residues. CDR3 DNA sequence: TGTGCCAGCAGCGTGGGGGGGCAGGGAAAAGAGACCCAGTACTTC. Translating gives CASSVGGQGKETQYF.

The CDR3 nucleotides are TGTGCCAGCTCACCGGCTCCTCAAATGCTCGCCGGAAACACCATATATTTT. This codes for CASSPAPQMLAGNTIYF. The V gene is TRBV18, the J gene TRBJ1-3; D remains ambiguous. CDR1 and CDR2 (germline): KGHSH, LQKENI. The CDR3 spans 17 residues. V was shortened by 3 bases and J by 4 bases, with 19 bases between the two germline ends.

This chain links TRBV29-1 with TRBJ2-7, with TRBD1 matching over 8 bases. CDR3 size: 12 residues. The V gene's germline CDR1 is SQVTM and CDR2 ANQGSEA. V lost 7 bases to trimming and J lost 6 bases; unmatched junction nucleotides: 8. The CDR3 spells CSAWTGLGEQYF. The CDR3 region has the DNA TGCAGCGCTTGGACAGGGTTGGGCGAGCAGTACTTC.

V and J are TRBV7-9 and TRBJ2-2; TRBD2 agrees at 8 bases. Germline V CDR1 and CDR2: SEHNR, FQNEAQ (reference sequence). CDR3 size: 14 residues. Trimming took 5 bases from V and 6 from J; bases not matched to a gene: 5. The CDR3 region is CASSVSGKAGELFF. The CDR3 DNA sequence: TGTGCCAGCAGCGTTAGCGGGAAGGCCGGGGAGCTGTTTTTT.

This sequence joins TRBV4-1 and TRBJ2-3; TRBD2 aligns across 12 bases. Germline V gene lookup returns CDR1 MGHRA and CDR2 YSYEKL. The CDR3 is made up of 15 amino acids. J gave up 9 bases and V 5 bases, and 9 bases lay outside the gene matches. This CDR3 reads CASSAGPSGRETQYF. The DNA of the CDR3 is TGCGCCAGCAGCGCCGGGCCTAGCGGGAGGGAAACGCAGTATTTT.

The chain couples TRBV5-1 to TRBJ2-6; the D gene could be TRBD1 or TRBD2 (5 bases each). This CDR3 comprises 16 residues. Between the trimmed V and J ends, which lost 3 bases and 0 bases, there was a span of 10 bases. The germline CDR1 and CDR2 sequences are SGHRS and YFSETQ. The DNA for the CDR3 is TGCGCCAGCAGCTGGGACGTGAGCTCTGGGGCCAACGTCCTGACTTTC. This codes for CASSWDVSSGANVLTF.

This chain joins TRBV6-5 and TRBJ1-4; D not resolved. V shed 0 bases and J shed 7 bases, with 12 bases lying between them. This CDR3 has 15 amino acids. Germline V CDR1 and CDR2: MNHEY, SVGAGI. CDR3 in DNA: TGTGCCAGCAGTTACTCCAGCCTTGGAAGTGAAAAACTGTTTTTT. This sequence encodes CASSYSSLGSEKLFF.

The chain employs TRBV2 and TRBJ2-7, with D perhaps TRBD1 (5 bases). The CDR3 loop spans 14 amino acids. Germline CDR1 and CDR2: SNHLY and FYNNEI. Trimming left V 4 bases short and J 3 bases short, with 13 bases between. Here the CDR3 DNA reads TGTGCCAGCAGTGGCGTCGACAGTTACTACGAGCAGTACTTC. This sequence encodes CASSGVDSYYEQYF.

The chain employs TRBV28 and TRBJ1-2; 9 bases fit TRBD1. J was trimmed by 7 bases and V by 6 bases; bases with no gene match: 9. Germline V gene lookup returns CDR1 MDHEN and CDR2 SYDVKM. The CDR3 consists of 14 residues. The chain's CDR3 is CASSPGQGRGGYTF. DNA for the CDR3: TGTGCCAGCAGCCCTGGACAGGGGAGGGGTGGCTACACCTTC.

The rearrangement joins TRBV27 to TRBJ2-7; 8 positions match TRBD2. The V segment lost 3 bases and the J segment 3 bases; nucleotides outside the gene matches: 7. Germline V gives CDR1 MNHEY, CDR2 SMNVEV (reference sequence). The CDR3 contains 15 residues. This chain's CDR3 is CASSLGLAGNYEQYF. The CDR3 DNA follows: TGTGCCAGCAGTTTGGGTCTAGCGGGTAACTACGAGCAGTACTTC.

The J gene is TRBJ2-3, the V gene TRBV29-1; 7 bases are shared with TRBD1. The CDR3 runs 14 residues. CDR1 and CDR2 from the germline V gene are SQVTM and ANQGSEA. The trim removed 4 bases at V and 4 bases at J, leaving 8 bases unmatched. CDR3 nucleotide sequence: TGCAGCGTTGTCCCAGGGGGAAACTCAGATACGCAGTATTTT. This sequence encodes CSVVPGGNSDTQYF.

The J gene is TRBJ2-3, the V gene TRBV27, with TRBD1 as a possible D gene (5 bases). Germline values: CDR1 MNHEY, CDR2 SMNVEV (reference sequence). The CDR3 is 16 amino acids. Deletions cut 6 bases from V and 3 bases from J, with 19 bases between. CDR3 DNA: TGTGCCAGCAGCCCTGGGGCAGCCCTTTTAACAGATACGCAGTATTTT. It is translated as CASSPGAALLTDTQYF.